Shown below are 7 T cell receptor beta chains from a single sample sequenced in a study of PD-1 blockade in classical Hodgkin lymphoma. Measured with immunoSEQ multiplex PCR; TCRdb has only the in-frame clones, and not every one. The sample contains more than 50,000 clones, 75% to 90% of which appear only once. Relapse was seen in all patients after autologous stem cell transplantation, and brentuximab vedotin exposure was variable. Sequences were derived from peripheral blood mononuclear cells (PBMCs), sampled at baseline. The receptors were gathered from a human donor with classical Hodgkin lymphoma.

The rearrangement uses TRBV4-1 and TRBJ1-1; perhaps TRBD1 as D (6 bases). The length of the CDR3 is 16 residues. The germline CDR1 and CDR2 sequences are MGHRA and YSYEKL. V was shortened by 0 bases and J by 2 bases, with 13 bases between the two germline ends. DNA for the CDR3: TGCGCCAGCAGCCAAGAGCTGGGACATACTAACACTGAAGCTTTCTTT. Encoded protein: CASSQELGHTNTEAFF.

This clone has a handful of counts. This chain joins TRBV30 and TRBJ1-1; 8 bases are shared with TRBD1. CDR3 length: 12 amino acids. With 8 bases clipped from V and 4 bases from J, the junction kept 6 bases outside the gene matches. Germline values: CDR1 GTSNPN, CDR2 SVGIG (reference sequence). The CDR3 spells CAGQGRATEAFF. In nucleotides, the CDR3 is TGTGCCGGACAGGGTAGGGCCACTGAAGCTTTCTTT.

The chain carries TRBV19 and TRBJ1-5, with D perhaps matching TRBD1 (6 bases). This CDR3 is 13 amino acids long. V lost 7 bases and J 4 bases, leaving 11 bases between the germline ends. Per the germline V gene, CDR1 is LNHDA and CDR2 is SQIVND (reference sequence). The CDR3 loop reads CASNKGVNQPQHF. CDR3 nucleotide sequence: TGTGCCAGTAATAAGGGGGTGAATCAGCCCCAGCATTTT.

V is TRBV6-5 and J is TRBJ1-2, with D unresolved. The V gene's germline CDR1 is MNHEY and CDR2 SVGAGI. The V end lost 5 bases, the J end lost 6 bases, and 10 bases lay between the germline ends. The CDR3 sequence is 12 residues long. Here the CDR3 reads CASSPSGHGYTF. The CDR3 DNA is TGTGCCAGCAGTCCATCAGGCCATGGCTACACCTTC.

The chain has TRBV7-8 and TRBJ2-1; 7 bases match TRBD1. The CDR3 covers 14 residues. CDR1 and CDR2 from the germline V gene are SGHVS and FQNEAQ. Losses at the gene ends were 7 bases for V and 5 bases for J; bases not matched to a gene: 8. The CDR3, as DNA: TGTGCCAGCACCCGGGACAGTACAAACAATGAGCAGTTCTTC. Amino acids: CASTRDSTNNEQFF.

The chain employs TRBV5-6 and TRBJ2-1, with D possibly matching TRBD1 (6 bases). The germline V gene has CDR1 SGHDT and CDR2 YYEEEE. This CDR3 contains 15 residues. The V gene lost 2 bases and the J gene lost 3 bases, with 12 bases spanning the gap. CDR3 loop: CASSFSGVDYNEQFF. CDR3 nucleotides: TGTGCCAGCAGCTTTTCAGGGGTGGACTACAATGAGCAGTTCTTC.

The V gene is TRBV10-3, the J gene TRBJ2-4, with a possible D match to TRBD1 (5 bases). CDR3 length equals 13 residues. V lost 10 bases to trimming and J lost 4 bases, with 14 bases between them. Per the germline V gene, CDR1 is ENHRY and CDR2 is SYGVKD. The CDR3 here is CATRVPGKNIQYF. The CDR3 DNA follows: TGTGCCACCAGAGTTCCAGGGAAAAACATTCAGTACTTC.